A single sample gave rise to the 10 T cell receptor beta chains below, sequenced in a study of T cell responses to AZD1222 COVID-19 vaccine. The data were produced by immunoSEQ multiplex PCR, yet TCRdb's version contains in-frame clones alone and is incomplete. The data hold 100,000 to 150,000 clones, with approximately 88% observed a single time. The sequenced sample was peripheral blood, obtained on day 0 of AZD1222 vaccination. The receptors were gathered from an adult in good health.

A note on this clone: Other DNA variants within this sample encode the same CDR3. The chain couples TRBV19 to TRBJ2-7; 12 bases agree with TRBD2. V shed 6 bases and J 2 bases; nucleotides not matched to a gene: 2. CDR3 length: 14 amino acids. Looked up from germline, CDR1 is LNHDA and CDR2 is SQIVND (reference sequence). The CDR3 loop is CASSRLAGAYEQYF. The CDR3 nucleotides read TGTGCCAGTAGCAGACTAGCGGGGGCCTACGAGCAGTACTTC.

The chain is built from TRBV5-1 and TRBJ1-1, with a weak D call TRBD1 (6 bases). The ends were cut back, 3 bases at V and 5 bases at J, with 17 bases in the middle. In germline, CDR1 is SGHRS, CDR2 YFSETQ. The CDR3 totals 15 residues. In DNA form, the CDR3 reads TGCGCCAGCAGCTCGACCGGGGGCCTGGGGACTGAAGCTTTCTTT. Amino acids: CASSSTGGLGTEAFF.

The gene calls are TRBV29-1 and TRBJ2-2; 8 bases match TRBD1. V lost 2 bases, J lost 4 bases, and 6 bases stayed unmatched. The germline V gene has CDR1 SQVTM and CDR2 ANQGSEA. The CDR3 consists of 15 residues. The CDR3 DNA follows: TGCAGCGTTGAAAAGACAGGGGTAGGCACCGGGGAGCTGTTTTTT. The encoded protein is CSVEKTGVGTGELFF.

J is TRBJ2-2 and V is TRBV6-5; D not resolved. Trimming pared 6 bases from V and 7 bases from J, leaving 12 bases between. In germline, CDR1 is MNHEY, CDR2 SVGAGI. CDR3 size: 13 residues. The DNA of the CDR3 is TGTGCCAGCAGGCAGGCTAGTATCGGGGAGCTGTTTTTT. Protein product: CASRQASIGELFF.

The chain employs TRBV4-2 and TRBJ2-2; possible D gene TRBD1, 5 bases. With 3 bases removed from V and 2 bases from J, the gap between germline ends came to 13 bases. The germline CDR1 and CDR2 sequences are LGHNA and YNFKEQ. The CDR3 length is 16 residues. The CDR3 nucleotides are TGTGCCAGCAGCCAGGGTGGACAAGCAAACACCGGGGAGCTGTTTTTT. Protein sequence: CASSQGGQANTGELFF.

The CDR3: CASASGGDEQFF. DNA of the CDR3: TGTGCCAGCGCTAGCGGGGGGGATGAGCAGTTCTTC. The chain links TRBV2 to TRBJ2-1; TRBD2 aligns across 12 bases. This CDR3 has 12 amino acids. J was trimmed by 8 bases and V by 8 bases; bases with no gene match: 1. From germline, CDR1 is SNHLY and CDR2 FYNNEI.

The genes are TRBV6-5 and TRBJ2-7, with TRBD1 matching 9 bases. From germline, CDR1 is MNHEY and CDR2 SVGAGI. The CDR3 is made up of 14 amino acids. Germline trimming cut 7 bases from V and 1 base from J; bases unmatched to any gene: 5. The CDR3 DNA reads TGTGCCAGCATTTCCGGGACAGGGTCCTACGAGCAGTACTTC. Protein: CASISGTGSYEQYF.

J is TRBJ1-1 and V is TRBV12-3 or TRBV12-4; 8 positions agree with TRBD1. The CDR3 length is 13 residues. The V gene end was trimmed by 7 bases and the J gene end by 0 bases; junction bases not matched to a gene: 1. The CDR3 region has the DNA TGTGCCAGCAACAGGGGGATGAACACTGAAGCTTTCTTT. Encoded protein: CASNRGMNTEAFF.

This clone appeared a few times. The V gene is TRBV4-2, the J gene TRBJ1-3; 9 nucleotides line up with TRBD1. Germline V CDR1 and CDR2: LGHNA, YNFKEQ. The CDR3 loop spans 17 amino acids. V shed 4 bases, J shed 8 bases, and the junction held 15 bases outside the gene matches. CDR3 protein: CASSRMPPGQGRDTIYF. The CDR3 DNA reads TGTGCCAGCAGCCGCATGCCTCCGGGACAGGGTAGGGACACCATATATTTT.

V is TRBV5-1 and J is TRBJ1-2, with D maybe TRBD1 (5 bases). The CDR3 totals 15 residues. CDR1 SGHRS and CDR2 YFSETQ come from the germline V gene. The V end was cut by 0 bases, the J end by 3 bases, with 12 bases between. The CDR3 protein is CASSLAAGQDYGYTF. In DNA, the CDR3 is TGCGCCAGCAGCTTGGCCGCGGGGCAGGACTATGGCTACACCTTC. Together with reference TRBV5-1 and TRBJ1-2, the CDR3 gives the full variable domain: KAGVTQTPRYLIKTRGQQVTLSCSPISGHRSVSWYQQTPGQGLQFLFEYFSETQRNKGNFPGRFSGRQFSNSRSEMNVSTLELGDSALYLCASSLAAGQDYGYTFGSGTRLTVV.